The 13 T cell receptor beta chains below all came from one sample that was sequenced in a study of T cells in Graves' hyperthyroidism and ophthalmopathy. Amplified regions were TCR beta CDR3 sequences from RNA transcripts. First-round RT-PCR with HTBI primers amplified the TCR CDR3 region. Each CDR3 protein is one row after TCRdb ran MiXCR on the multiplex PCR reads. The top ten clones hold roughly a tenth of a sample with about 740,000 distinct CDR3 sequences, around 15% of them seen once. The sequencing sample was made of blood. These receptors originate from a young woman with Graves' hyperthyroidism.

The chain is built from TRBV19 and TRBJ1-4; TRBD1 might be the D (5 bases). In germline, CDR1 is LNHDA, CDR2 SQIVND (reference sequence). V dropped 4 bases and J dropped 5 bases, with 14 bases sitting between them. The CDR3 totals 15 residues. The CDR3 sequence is CASSNKGLGNEKLFF. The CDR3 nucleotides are TGTGCCAGTAGTAACAAGGGACTGGGAAATGAAAAACTGTTTTTT.

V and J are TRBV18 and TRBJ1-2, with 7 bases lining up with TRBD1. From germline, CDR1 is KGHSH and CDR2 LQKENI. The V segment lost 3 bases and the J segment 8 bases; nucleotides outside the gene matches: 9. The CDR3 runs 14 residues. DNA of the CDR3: TGTGCCAGCTCACCTGGCCAGGGGGTGCGAGGCTACACCTTC. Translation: CASSPGQGVRGYTF.

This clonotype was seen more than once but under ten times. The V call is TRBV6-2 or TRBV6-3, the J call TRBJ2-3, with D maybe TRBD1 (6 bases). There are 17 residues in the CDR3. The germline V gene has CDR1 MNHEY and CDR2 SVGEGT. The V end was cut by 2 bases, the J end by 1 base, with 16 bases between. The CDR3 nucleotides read TGTGCCAGCAGTTACGGGGGCAACTGGGGTGGCACAGATACGCAGTATTTT. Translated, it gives CASSYGGNWGGTDTQYF.

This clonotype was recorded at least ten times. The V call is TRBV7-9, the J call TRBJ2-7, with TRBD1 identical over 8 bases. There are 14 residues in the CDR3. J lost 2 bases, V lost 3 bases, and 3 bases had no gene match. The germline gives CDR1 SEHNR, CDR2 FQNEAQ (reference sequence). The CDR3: CASSFPGQAYEQYF. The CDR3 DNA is TGTGCCAGCAGCTTTCCGGGACAGGCCTACGAGCAGTACTTC.

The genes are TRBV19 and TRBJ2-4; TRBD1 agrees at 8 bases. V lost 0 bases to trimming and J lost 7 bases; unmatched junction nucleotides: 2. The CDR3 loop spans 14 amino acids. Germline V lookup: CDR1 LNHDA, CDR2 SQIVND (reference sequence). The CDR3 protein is CASSIDQGANIQYF. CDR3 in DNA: TGTGCCAGTAGTATAGATCAGGGGGCGAACATTCAGTACTTC.

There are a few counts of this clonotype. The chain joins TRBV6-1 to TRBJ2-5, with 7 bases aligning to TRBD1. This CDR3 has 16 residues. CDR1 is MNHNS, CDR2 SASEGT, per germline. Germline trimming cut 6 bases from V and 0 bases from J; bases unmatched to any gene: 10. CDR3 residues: CASSPRGQRDQETQYF. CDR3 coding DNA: TGTGCCAGCAGCCCTAGGGGGCAAAGGGACCAAGAGACCCAGTACTTC.

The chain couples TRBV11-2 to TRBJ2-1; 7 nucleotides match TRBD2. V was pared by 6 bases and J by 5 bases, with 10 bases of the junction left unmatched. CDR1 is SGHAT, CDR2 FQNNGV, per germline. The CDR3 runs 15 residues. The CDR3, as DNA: TGTGCCAGCAGGGCCCTCGCTAGCGGCCACAATGAGCAGTTCTTC. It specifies CASRALASGHNEQFF.

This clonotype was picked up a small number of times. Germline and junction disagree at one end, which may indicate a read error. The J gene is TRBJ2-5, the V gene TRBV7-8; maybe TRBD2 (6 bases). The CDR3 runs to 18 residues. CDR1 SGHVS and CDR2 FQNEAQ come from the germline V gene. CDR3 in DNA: TGTGCCAGCAGCCTAGCGAGTGGTGGTTGGCAGTGGGTCGAGACCCAGTACTTC. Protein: CASSLASGGWQWVETQYF.

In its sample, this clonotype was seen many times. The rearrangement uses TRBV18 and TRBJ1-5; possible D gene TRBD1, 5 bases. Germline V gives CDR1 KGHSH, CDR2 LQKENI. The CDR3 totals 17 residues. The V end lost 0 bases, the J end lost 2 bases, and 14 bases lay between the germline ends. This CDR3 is CASSPPRIGGRNQPQHF. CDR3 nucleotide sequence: TGTGCCAGCTCACCACCTCGAATTGGGGGACGCAATCAGCCCCAGCATTTT.

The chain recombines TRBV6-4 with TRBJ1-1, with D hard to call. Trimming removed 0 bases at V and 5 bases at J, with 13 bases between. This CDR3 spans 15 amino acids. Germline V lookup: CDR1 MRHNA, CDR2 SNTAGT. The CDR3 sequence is CASSDSVSQETEAFF. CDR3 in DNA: TGTGCCAGCAGTGACTCTGTATCGCAGGAGACTGAAGCTTTCTTT.

CDR3: CASSPGTGTLPGELFF. CDR3 nucleotides: TGTGCCAGCAGTCCCGGGACAGGGACTCTTCCCGGGGAGCTGTTTTTT. The V call is TRBV27, the J call TRBJ2-2, with 9 bases aligning to TRBD1. CDR1 and CDR2 (germline): MNHEY, SMNVEV (reference sequence). The CDR3 runs 16 residues. V shed 5 bases and J 6 bases; nucleotides not matched to a gene: 10.

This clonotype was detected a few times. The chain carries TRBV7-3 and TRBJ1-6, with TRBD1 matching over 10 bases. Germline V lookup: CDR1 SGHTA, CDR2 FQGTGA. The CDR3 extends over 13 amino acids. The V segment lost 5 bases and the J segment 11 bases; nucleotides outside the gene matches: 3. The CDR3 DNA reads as TGTGCCAGCAGCCGGGACAGGGGAGCACCCCTCCACTTT. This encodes CASSRDRGAPLHF.

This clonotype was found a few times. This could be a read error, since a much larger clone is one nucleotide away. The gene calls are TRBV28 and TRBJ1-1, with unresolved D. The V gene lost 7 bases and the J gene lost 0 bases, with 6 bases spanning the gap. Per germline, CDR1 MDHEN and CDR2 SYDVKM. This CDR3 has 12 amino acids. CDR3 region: CASTRVNTEAFF. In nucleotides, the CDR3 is TGTGCCAGCACCCGGGTGAACACTGAAGCTTTCTTT.